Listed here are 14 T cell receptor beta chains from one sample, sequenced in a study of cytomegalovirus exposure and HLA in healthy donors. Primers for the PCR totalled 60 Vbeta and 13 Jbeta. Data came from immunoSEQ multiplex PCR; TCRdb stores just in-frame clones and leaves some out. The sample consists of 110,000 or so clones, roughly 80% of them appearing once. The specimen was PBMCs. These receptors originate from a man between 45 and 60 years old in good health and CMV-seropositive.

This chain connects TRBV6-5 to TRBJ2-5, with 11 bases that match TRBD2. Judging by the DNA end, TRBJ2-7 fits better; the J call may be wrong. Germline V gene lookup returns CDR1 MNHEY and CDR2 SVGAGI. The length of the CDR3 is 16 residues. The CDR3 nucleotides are TGTGCCAGCAGTTATAGCGGGGGGGCTGGTTCCTACGAGCAGTACTTC. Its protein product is CASSYSGGAGSYEQYF.

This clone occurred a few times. DNA for the CDR3: TGCGCCAGCAGCCTGGACAGGGGGCCATACGAGCAGTACTTC. This gives the protein CASSLDRGPYEQYF. The V call is TRBV4-1, the J call TRBJ2-7; 11 bases align to TRBD1. CDR1 and CDR2 from the germline V gene are MGHRA and YSYEKL. V lost 4 bases to trimming and J lost 4 bases; unmatched junction nucleotides: 3. The CDR3 contains 14 residues.

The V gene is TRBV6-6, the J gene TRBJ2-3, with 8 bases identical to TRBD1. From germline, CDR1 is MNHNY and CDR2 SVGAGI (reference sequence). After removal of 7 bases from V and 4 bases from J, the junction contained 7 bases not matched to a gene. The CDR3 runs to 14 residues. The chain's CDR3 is CASITGGSSDTQYF. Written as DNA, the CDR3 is TGTGCCAGCATTACAGGGGGGAGTTCAGATACGCAGTATTTT.

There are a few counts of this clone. The CDR3, as DNA: TGCGCCAGCAGCCAAGATAGGCAGACTAGCGGGAGGGATGAGACCCAGTACTTC. Translated: CASSQDRQTSGRDETQYF. The rearrangement uses TRBV4-3 and TRBJ2-5, with TRBD2 identical over 14 bases. CDR1 and CDR2 from the germline V gene are LGHNA and YSLEER. The CDR3 has 18 amino acids. V dropped 0 bases and J dropped 5; count of bases not matched to a gene: 8.

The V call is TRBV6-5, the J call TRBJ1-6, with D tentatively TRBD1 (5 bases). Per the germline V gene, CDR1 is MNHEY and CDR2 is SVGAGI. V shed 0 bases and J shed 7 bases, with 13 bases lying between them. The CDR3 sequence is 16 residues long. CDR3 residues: CASSYSSRGTNSPLHF. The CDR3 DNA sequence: TGTGCCAGCAGTTACTCGAGCCGGGGGACCAATTCACCCCTCCACTTT.

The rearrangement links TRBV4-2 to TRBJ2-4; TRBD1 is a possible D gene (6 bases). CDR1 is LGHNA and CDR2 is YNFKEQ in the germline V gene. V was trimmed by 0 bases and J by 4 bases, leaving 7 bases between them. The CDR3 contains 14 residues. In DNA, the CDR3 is TGTGCCAGCAGCCAAGATGGACAGAAAAACATTCAGTACTTC. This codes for CASSQDGQKNIQYF.

CDR3 DNA: TGTGCCAGCAGTGAATCCCAGGGGGCTCCCTATAATTCACCCCTCCACTTT. Protein sequence: CASSESQGAPYNSPLHF. The chain is built from TRBV25-1 and TRBJ1-6, with TRBD1 matching over 8 bases. V lost 1 base and J lost 2; bases outside the gene matches: 4. The CDR3 spans 17 residues. CDR1 MGHDK and CDR2 SYGVNS come from the germline V gene.

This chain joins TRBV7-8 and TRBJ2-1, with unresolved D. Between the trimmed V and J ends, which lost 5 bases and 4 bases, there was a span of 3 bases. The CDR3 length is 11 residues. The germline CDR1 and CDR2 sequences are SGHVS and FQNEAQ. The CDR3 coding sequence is TGTGCCAGCAGCCCGTACAATGAGCAGTTCTTC. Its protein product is CASSPYNEQFF.

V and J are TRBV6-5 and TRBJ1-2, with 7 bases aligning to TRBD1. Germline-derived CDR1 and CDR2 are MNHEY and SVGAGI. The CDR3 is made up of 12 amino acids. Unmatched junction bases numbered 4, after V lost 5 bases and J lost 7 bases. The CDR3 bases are TGTGCCAGCAGTAGGGGGCTCAGTGGCTACACCTTC. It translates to CASSRGLSGYTF.

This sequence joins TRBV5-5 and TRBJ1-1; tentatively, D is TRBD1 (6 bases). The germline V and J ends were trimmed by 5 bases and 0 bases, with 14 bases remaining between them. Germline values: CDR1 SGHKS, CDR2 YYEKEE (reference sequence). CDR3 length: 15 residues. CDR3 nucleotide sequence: TGTGCCAGCAGATTACAGGGTCTACTGAACACTGAAGCTTTCTTT. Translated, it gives CASRLQGLLNTEAFF.

CDR3 sequence reads: CASSPRTSGGRSSYNEQFF. The CDR3, as DNA: TGCGCCAGCAGCCCCCGGACTAGCGGGGGTCGAAGCTCCTACAATGAGCAGTTCTTC. The chain employs TRBV4-1 and TRBJ2-1; 13 positions match TRBD2. The CDR3 spans 19 residues. The junction had 9 bases not matched to a gene; V was cut back by 4 bases and J by 0 bases. Germline V lookup: CDR1 MGHRA, CDR2 YSYEKL.

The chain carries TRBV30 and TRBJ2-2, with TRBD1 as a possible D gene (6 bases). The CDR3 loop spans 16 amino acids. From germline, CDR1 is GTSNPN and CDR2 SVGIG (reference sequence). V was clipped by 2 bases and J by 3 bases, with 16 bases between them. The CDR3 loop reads CAWSPIRGEDTGELFF. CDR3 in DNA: TGTGCCTGGAGTCCTATCAGGGGTGAAGACACCGGGGAGCTGTTTTTT.

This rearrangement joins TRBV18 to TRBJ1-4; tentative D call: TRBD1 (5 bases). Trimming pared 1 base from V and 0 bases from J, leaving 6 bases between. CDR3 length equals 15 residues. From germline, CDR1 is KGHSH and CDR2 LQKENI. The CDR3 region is CASSPQTATNEKLFF. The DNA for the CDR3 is TGTGCCAGCTCACCACAGACAGCAACTAATGAAAAACTGTTTTTT.

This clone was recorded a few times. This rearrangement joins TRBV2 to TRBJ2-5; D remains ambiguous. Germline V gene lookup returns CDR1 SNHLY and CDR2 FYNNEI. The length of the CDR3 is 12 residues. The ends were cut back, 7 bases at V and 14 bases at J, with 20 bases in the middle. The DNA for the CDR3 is TGTGCCAGCACCTATTCCTTCGAGGCCCTTTACTTC. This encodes CASTYSFEALYF.